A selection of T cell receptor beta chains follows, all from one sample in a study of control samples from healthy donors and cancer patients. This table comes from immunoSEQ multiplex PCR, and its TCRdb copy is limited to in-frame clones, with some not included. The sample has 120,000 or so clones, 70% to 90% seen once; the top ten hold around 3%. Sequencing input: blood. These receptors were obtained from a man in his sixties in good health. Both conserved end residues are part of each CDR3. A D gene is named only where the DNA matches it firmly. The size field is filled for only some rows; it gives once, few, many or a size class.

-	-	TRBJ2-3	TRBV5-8	TGTGCCAGCAGCCGGGACACAGATACGCAGTATTTT	CASSRDTDTQYF
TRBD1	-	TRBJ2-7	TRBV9	TGTGCCAGCAGCGTAGCTCCAGTAGGGACAGGGTACTCCTACGAGCAGTACTTC	CASSVAPVGTGYSYEQYF
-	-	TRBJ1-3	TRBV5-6	TGTGCCAGCAGCTTGGCTTTCTCTGGAAACACCATATATTTT	CASSLAFSGNTIYF
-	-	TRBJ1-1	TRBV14	TGTGCCAGCAGCCAAGGCGGCGGGTACGGAGATATAGCTTTCTTT	CASSQGGGYGDIAFF
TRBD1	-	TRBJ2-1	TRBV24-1	TGTGCCACCAGTGTCTCAGGACAGGGGGTTGGGGGCCCCTACAATGAGCAGTTCTTC	CATSVSGQGVGGPYNEQFF
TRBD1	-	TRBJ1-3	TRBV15	TGTGCCACCAGCAGCATACAGGGGAACGGAAACACCATATATTTT	CATSSIQGNGNTIYF
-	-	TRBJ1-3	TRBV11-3	TGTGCCAGCAGCTCGGAAGACTCTGGAAACACCATATATTTT	CASSSEDSGNTIYF
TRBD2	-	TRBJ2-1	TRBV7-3	TGTGCCAGCAGCATACTAGCGGGGGTAACCAATGAGCAGTTCTTC	CASSILAGVTNEQFF
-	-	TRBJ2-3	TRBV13	TGTGCCAGCAGCCCGACTCGCACAGATACGCAGTATTTT	CASSPTRTDTQYF
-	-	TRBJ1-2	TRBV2	TGTGCCAGCAGCCAGGGTTTAGCTAACTATGGCTACACCTTC	CASSQGLANYGYTF
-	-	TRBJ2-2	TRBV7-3	TGTGCCAGCAGCTTTTTAACAAACACCGGGGAGCTGTTTTTT	CASSFLTNTGELFF
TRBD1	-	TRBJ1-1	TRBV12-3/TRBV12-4	TGTGCCAGCAGTAAGGGGACAGGGGAAGCTTTCTTT	CASSKGTGEAFF
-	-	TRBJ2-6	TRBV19	TGTGCCAGTAGGGGAACAGGGTCTGGGGCCAACGTCCTGACTTTC	CASRGTGSGANVLTF
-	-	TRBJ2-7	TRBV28	TGTGCCAGCACTCGAGGGGGGATACACGAGCAGTACTTC	CASTRGGIHEQYF
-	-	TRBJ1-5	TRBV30	TGTGCCTGGAGTGTAGGAGTAAAGGGCAATCAGCCCCAGCATTTT	CAWSVGVKGNQPQHF
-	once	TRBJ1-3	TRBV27	TGTGCCAGCAGATTGACAGGAGAAGGAAACACCATATATTTT	CASRLTGEGNTIYF
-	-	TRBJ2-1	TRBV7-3	TGTGCCAGCAGCTTAGGGACCTCGGTCGATGAGCAGTTCTTC	CASSLGTSVDEQFF
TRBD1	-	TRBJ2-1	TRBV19	TGTGCCAGTACCCGGGACAGGGGTTCCTACAATGAGCAGTTCTTC	CASTRDRGSYNEQFF
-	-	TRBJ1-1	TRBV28	TGTGCGGTGGAAGGGCCGCCTAACCAGAACACTGAAGCTTTCTTT	CAVEGPPNQNTEAFF
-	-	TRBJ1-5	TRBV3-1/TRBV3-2	TGTGCCAGCAGCTCCGTGGGGCGGCCCCAGCATTTT	CASSSVGRPQHF
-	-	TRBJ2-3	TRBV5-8	TGTGCCAGCAGGCAACGACTGACCTCTAGCACAGATACGCAGTATTTT	CASRQRLTSSTDTQYF
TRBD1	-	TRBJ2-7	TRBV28	TGTGCCAGCAGCCGTCACAGGGGTGGGGAGCAGTACTTC	CASSRHRGGEQYF